This is a list of T cell receptor beta chains from one sample in a study of CD8+ T cells in alopecia areata. TCRdb's table, derived via immunoSEQ multiplex PCR, lists solely in-frame clones and lacks some. Among about 160,000 clones listed, roughly 44% were seen once. The sequenced sample was CD4+ T cells sorted from blood. The receptors stem from a human donor with alopecia areata. Both conserved end residues are part of each CDR3. A D gene is named only where the DNA matches it firmly.

D	J	V	CDR3
NA	TRBJ2-4	TRBV7-2	CASSLAGNQNIQYF
NA	TRBJ2-2	TRBV7-9	CASSLVASRGRNAGELFF
TRBD2	TRBJ2-1	TRBV5-4	CASSFWTSSYNEQFF
NA	TRBJ1-3	TRBV6-6	CASSYDSISGNTIYF
NA	TRBJ1-5	TRBV30	CAWSGALGNQPQHF
NA	TRBJ2-7	TRBV29-1	CSIMGGHEQYF
NA	TRBJ2-2	TRBV29-1	CSAGADSAGELFF
NA	TRBJ2-3	TRBV6-5	CASSAGPNTDTQYF
NA	TRBJ2-5	TRBV27	CASSLWRGMGRETQYF
TRBD2	TRBJ2-7	TRBV2	CASSARASGSRSEQYF
TRBD2	TRBJ2-1	TRBV9	CASTTTVAGPYNEQFF
NA	TRBJ2-7	TRBV28	CASSSVPYEQYF
NA	TRBJ2-1	TRBV30	CAWSADIYNEQFF
NA	TRBJ2-5	TRBV2	CASSDRETQYF
TRBD2	TRBJ2-7	TRBV5-1	CASSLDAGRALNYEQYF
TRBD1	TRBJ2-1	TRBV5-4	CASSGYRGEKFF
NA	TRBJ1-2	TRBV7-9	CASSADNYGYTF
TRBD2	TRBJ2-1	TRBV5-1	CASSWGSGTSGRLGQFF
TRBD1	TRBJ1-2	TRBV19	CASSFDRGRRYGYTF
NA	TRBJ1-1	TRBV30	CAWGVGVNTEAFF
TRBD1	TRBJ2-7	TRBV29-1	CSVRDSSYEQYF
TRBD1	TRBJ2-1	TRBV29-1	CSVEEQGPLLNEQFF
NA	TRBJ2-3	TRBV29-1	CSVDLTDTQYF
NA	TRBJ2-7	TRBV7-2	CASSRNQVGEQYF
NA	TRBJ1-1	TRBV9	CASSVDGNTEAFF
TRBD2	TRBJ2-1	TRBV6-5	CASSPSGRSYNEQFF
NA	TRBJ2-1	TRBV2	CASIDPGDQWQFF
NA	TRBJ1-5	TRBV5-1	CASSPNPQGSGYQPQHF